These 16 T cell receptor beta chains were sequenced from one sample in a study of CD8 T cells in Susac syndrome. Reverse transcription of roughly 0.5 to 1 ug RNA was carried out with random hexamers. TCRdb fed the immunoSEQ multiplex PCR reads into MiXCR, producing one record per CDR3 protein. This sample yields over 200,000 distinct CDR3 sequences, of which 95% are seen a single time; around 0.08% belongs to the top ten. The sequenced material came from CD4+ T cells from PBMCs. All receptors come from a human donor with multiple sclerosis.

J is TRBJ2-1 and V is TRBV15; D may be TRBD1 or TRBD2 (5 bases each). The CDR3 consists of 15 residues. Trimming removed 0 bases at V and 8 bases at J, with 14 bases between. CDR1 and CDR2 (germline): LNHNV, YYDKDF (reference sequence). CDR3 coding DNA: TGTGCCACCAGCAGAGACCCCGGGGCAGCCGATGAGCAGTTCTTC. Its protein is CATSRDPGAADEQFF. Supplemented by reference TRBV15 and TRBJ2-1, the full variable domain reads DAMVIQNPRYQVTQFGKPVTLSCSQTLNHNVMYWYQQKSSQAPKLLFHYYDKDFNNEADTPDNFQSRRPNTSFCFLDIRSPGLGDTAMYLCATSRDPGAADEQFFGPGTRLTVL.

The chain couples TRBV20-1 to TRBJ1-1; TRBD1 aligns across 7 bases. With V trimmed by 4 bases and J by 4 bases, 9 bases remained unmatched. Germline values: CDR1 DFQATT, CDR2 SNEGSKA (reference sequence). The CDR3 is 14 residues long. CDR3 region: CSATRQGRSTEAFF. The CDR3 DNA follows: TGCAGTGCTACCCGACAGGGCCGGAGCACTGAAGCTTTCTTT.

The CDR3 spells CASSSTSGGHEQFF. The DNA of the CDR3 is TGTGCCAGCAGCTCGACTAGCGGGGGGCATGAGCAGTTCTTC. This chain links TRBV7-9 with TRBJ2-1, with 13 nucleotides matching TRBD2. Germline lookup yields CDR1 SEHNR and CDR2 FQNEAQ (reference sequence). Germline trimming cut 4 bases from V and 8 bases from J; bases unmatched to any gene: 2. The CDR3 runs 14 residues.

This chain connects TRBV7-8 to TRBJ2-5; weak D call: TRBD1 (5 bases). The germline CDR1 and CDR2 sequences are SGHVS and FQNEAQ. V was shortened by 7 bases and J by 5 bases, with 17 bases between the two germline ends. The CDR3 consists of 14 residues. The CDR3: CASTLGALPETQYF. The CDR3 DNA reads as TGTGCCAGCACCCTTGGGGCCCTACCGGAGACCCAGTACTTC. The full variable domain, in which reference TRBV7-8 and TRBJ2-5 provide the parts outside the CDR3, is GAGVSQSPRYKVAKRGQDVALRCDPISGHVSLFWYQQALGQGPEFLTYFQNEAQLDKSGLPSDRFFAERPEGSVSTLKIQRTQQEDSAVYLCASTLGALPETQYFGPGTRLLVL.

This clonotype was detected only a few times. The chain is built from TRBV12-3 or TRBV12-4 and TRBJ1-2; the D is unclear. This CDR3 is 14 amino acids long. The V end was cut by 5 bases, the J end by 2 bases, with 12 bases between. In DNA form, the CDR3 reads TGTGCCAGCAGTCATAGGACGGAAAACTATGGCTACACCTTC. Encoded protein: CASSHRTENYGYTF.

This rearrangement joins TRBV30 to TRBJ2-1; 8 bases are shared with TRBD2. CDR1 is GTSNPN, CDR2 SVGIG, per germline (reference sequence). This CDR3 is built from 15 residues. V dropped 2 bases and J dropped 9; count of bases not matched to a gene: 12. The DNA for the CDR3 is TGTGCCTGGAGTAGGAGGGCGGGGGGTGGTGGTGAGCAGTTCTTC. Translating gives CAWSRRAGGGGEQFF.

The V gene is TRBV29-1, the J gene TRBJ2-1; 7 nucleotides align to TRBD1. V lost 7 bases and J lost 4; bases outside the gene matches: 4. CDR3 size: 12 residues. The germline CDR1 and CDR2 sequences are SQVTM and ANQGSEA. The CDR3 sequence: CSGHRGYNEQFF. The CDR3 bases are TGCAGCGGACACAGGGGATACAATGAGCAGTTCTTC.

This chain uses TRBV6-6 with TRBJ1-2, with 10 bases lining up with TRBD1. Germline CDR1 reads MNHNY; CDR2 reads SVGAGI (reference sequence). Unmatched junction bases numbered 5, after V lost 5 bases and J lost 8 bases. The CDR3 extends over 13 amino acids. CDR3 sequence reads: CASSGTGEHGYTF. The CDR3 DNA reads TGTGCCAGCAGTGGGACAGGGGAGCACGGCTACACCTTC.

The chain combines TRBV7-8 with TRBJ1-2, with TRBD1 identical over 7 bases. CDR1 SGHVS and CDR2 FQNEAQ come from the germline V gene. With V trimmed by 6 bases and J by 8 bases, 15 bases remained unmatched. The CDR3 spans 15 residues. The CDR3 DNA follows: TGTGCCAGCAGGAATCAGACAGGGAAGTACTCGGGCTACACCTTC. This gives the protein CASRNQTGKYSGYTF.

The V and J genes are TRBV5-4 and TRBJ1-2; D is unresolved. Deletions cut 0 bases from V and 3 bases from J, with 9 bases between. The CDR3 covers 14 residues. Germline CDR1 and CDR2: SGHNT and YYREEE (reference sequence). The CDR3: CASSLAPEDYGYTF. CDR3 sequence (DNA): TGTGCCAGCAGCTTGGCCCCCGAGGACTATGGCTACACCTTC.

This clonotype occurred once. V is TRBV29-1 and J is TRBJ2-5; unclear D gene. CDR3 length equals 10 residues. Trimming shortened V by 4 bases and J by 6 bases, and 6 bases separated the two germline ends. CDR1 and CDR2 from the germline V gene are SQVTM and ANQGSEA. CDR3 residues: CSVGDKTQYF. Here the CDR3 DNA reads TGCAGCGTTGGGGATAAGACCCAGTACTTC.

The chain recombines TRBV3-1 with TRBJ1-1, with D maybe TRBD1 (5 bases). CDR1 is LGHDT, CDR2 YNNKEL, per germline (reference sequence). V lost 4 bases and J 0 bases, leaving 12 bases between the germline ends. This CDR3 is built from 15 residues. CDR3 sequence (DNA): TGTGCCAGCAGCCTCACGCGGGGCATGAACACTGAAGCTTTCTTT. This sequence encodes CASSLTRGMNTEAFF.

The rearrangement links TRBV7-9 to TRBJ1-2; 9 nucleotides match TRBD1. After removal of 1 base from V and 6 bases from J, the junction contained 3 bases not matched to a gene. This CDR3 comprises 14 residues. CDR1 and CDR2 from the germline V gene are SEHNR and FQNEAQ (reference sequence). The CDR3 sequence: CASSLDTGGDGYTF. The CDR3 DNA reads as TGTGCCAGCAGCTTAGATACAGGGGGCGATGGCTACACCTTC.

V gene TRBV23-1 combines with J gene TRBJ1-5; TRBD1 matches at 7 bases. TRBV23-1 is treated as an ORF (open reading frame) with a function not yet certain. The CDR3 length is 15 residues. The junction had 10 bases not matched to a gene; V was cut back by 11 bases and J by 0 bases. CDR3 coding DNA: TGCGCCGCCGAGGGACAGTTTTATAGCAATCAGCCCCAGCATTTT. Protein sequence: CAAEGQFYSNQPQHF.

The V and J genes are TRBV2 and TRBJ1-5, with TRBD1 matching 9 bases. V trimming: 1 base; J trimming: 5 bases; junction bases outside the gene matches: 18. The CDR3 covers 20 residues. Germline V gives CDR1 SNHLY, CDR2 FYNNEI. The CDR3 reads CASSEGMERPGTGIHQPQHF. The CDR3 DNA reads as TGTGCCAGCAGTGAAGGAATGGAGAGACCCGGGACAGGGATTCATCAGCCCCAGCATTTT.

The CDR3 reads CASSLEGTYNEQFF. CDR3 coding DNA: TGTGCCAGCAGCTTAGAGGGTACATACAATGAGCAGTTCTTC. The chain is built from TRBV7-6 and TRBJ2-1; D call uncertain. The CDR3 runs to 14 residues. Germline-derived CDR1 and CDR2 are SGHVS and FNYEAQ. V lost 1 base and J 4 bases, leaving 8 bases between the germline ends.